This is a list of T cell receptor beta chains from one sample in a study of early T cells in non-severe SARS-CoV-2 infection. From the 5' RACE reads, TCRdb called clonotypes with MiXCR, one entry per CDR3 protein. Of under 75,000 distinct CDR3 sequences in the sample, approximately 13% were seen once. The sample was whole blood. The receptors stem from an adult who was a healthcare worker with PCR-confirmed SARS-CoV-2 infection or an uninfected control (not recorded which). CDR3s leave out the opening cysteine and the closing phenylalanine or tryptophan. Each record gives: J gene, V gene, CDR3 protein.

J: TRBJ2-3
V: TRBV20-1
CDR3: SAGFGQGSNTDTQY

J: TRBJ2-7
V: TRBV7-6
CDR3: ASSPSTGGGYEQY

J: TRBJ1-1
V: TRBV6-2/TRBV6-3
CDR3: ASSYSAGTPNTEAF

J: TRBJ2-7
V: TRBV27
CDR3: ASSLSQDGTYEQY

J: TRBJ2-5
V: TRBV7-2
CDR3: ASSPVMSETQY

J: TRBJ2-3
V: TRBV7-8
CDR3: ASSPDRDTQY

J: TRBJ2-3
V: TRBV2
CDR3: ASSDNPSESTDTQY

J: TRBJ2-7
V: TRBV7-2
CDR3: VSSLKTGDYEQY

J: TRBJ2-5
V: TRBV6-6
CDR3: ASSTRETQY

J: TRBJ2-2
V: TRBV7-9
CDR3: ASSSQREVYTGELF

J: TRBJ2-7
V: TRBV27
CDR3: ASSLFQGPYEQY

J: TRBJ2-2
V: TRBV14
CDR3: ASSPGGGLPTGELF

J: TRBJ2-1
V: TRBV20-1
CDR3: SARVEGANYNEQF

J: TRBJ1-1
V: TRBV10-2
CDR3: ASSRDSSTEAF

J: TRBJ2-5
V: TRBV28
CDR3: ASSFPGGQQETQY

J: TRBJ1-2
V: TRBV9
CDR3: ASSVGADPSYGYT

J: TRBJ1-2
V: TRBV6-6
CDR3: ASRTLTELWGYT

J: TRBJ2-3
V: TRBV20-1
CDR3: SARPARGTDTQY

J: TRBJ1-2
V: TRBV9
CDR3: ASSVDGTDSFYGYT

J: TRBJ1-2
V: TRBV28
CDR3: ASSPQGASYGYT

J: TRBJ2-7
V: TRBV28
CDR3: ASSRRGGASNEQY

J: TRBJ2-7
V: TRBV29-1
CDR3: SAGLAAAHEQY

J: TRBJ1-5
V: TRBV12-3/TRBV12-4
CDR3: ASSLTGPLDSNQPQH

J: TRBJ1-3
V: TRBV28
CDR3: ATRTAGNTIY

J: TRBJ1-5
V: TRBV29-1
CDR3: SVGGANQPQH

J: TRBJ2-1
V: TRBV6-2/TRBV6-3
CDR3: ASSNTGQGFDEQF

J: TRBJ1-1
V: TRBV4-3
CDR3: ASSQETNTEAF

J: TRBJ2-1
V: TRBV7-3
CDR3: ASSQGGLYNEQF

J: TRBJ2-2
V: TRBV3-1
CDR3: ASTALRTGELF

J: TRBJ2-7
V: TRBV29-1
CDR3: SVRKGLAAAEQY